The source of this T cell receptor (beta chain) is a study of technical replicates of blood from several donors (dated by TCRdb to the late 2010s). Its CDR3 holds 14 amino acids, cysteine through phenylalanine. Only the CDR3 part of the read is kept: 42 bases, read in frame from the first base. The germline V gene (reference sequence) gives CDR1 as GTSNPN and CDR2 as SVGIG. The trim is 2 bases for V and 7 bases for J, with a gap of 17 bases between the germline ends. As to this clone: Which antigen it targets is not known. Base quality data are lacking; no much larger clone is found one base away.

The receptor library was made with the immunoSEQ multiplex PCR assay. The table comes from immuneACCESS by way of TCRdb, which keeps in-frame sequences with V and J called. Part of the clones is missing from these tables; in studies checked, under half for an unresolved V gene and the rest for unknown reasons. The table for this sample lists under 85,000 clones; roughly 96% of them were counted only once. The top ten hold roughly 0.35% of the sample. The sequencing sample was made of T cells isolated from PBMCs. This receptor chain uses TRBV30 and TRBJ1-2, with TRBD1 as a weak D call on 6 bases. The sequence was collected from a human donor in good health. For the CDR3, the sequence is CAWSISSTGGGYTF. The DNA sequence is as follows: TGTGCCTGGAGTATCTCGTCGACAGGAGGTGGCTACACCTTC.